A selection of T cell receptor beta chains follows, all from one sample in a study of T cells in localized non-small cell lung cancer. TCRdb's copy holds only in-frame clones and misses some; the assay was immunoSEQ multiplex PCR. Of approximately 88,000 clones listed, roughly 88% are singletons. Specimen: PBMCs, collected before any cancer treatment. The receptors shown here come from a woman aged 40-69 years with stage II squamous cell lung carcinoma. Both conserved end residues are part of each CDR3. Expanded clones are given a class, and other clones once, few, many or no size at all.

NA | TRBJ2-2 | TRBV5-4 | CASSSGLAGSTGELFF
once | TRBJ1-4 | TRBV28 | CASRRQGGREKLFF
NA | TRBJ1-1 | TRBV14 | CASSPPGTVNTEAFF
NA | TRBJ1-1 | TRBV5-1 | CASSSGPSNTEAFF
NA | TRBJ1-1 | TRBV18 | CASSPRQLNTEAFF
NA | TRBJ2-7 | TRBV7-8 | CASSPAPGDEQYF
NA | TRBJ2-3 | TRBV18 | CASSPLVGANTDTQYF
NA | TRBJ1-2 | TRBV6-5 | CASSYSHRPPYGYTF
NA | TRBJ2-3 | TRBV5-1 | CASSKDGTDTQYF
NA | TRBJ2-6 | TRBV5-1 | CASSLFGFQAGANVLTF
NA | TRBJ2-7 | TRBV5-1 | CASSQGQEGEFAYEQYF
NA | TRBJ2-1 | TRBV11-3 | CASSLRGLAGASGNEQFF
NA | TRBJ1-5 | TRBV7-6 | CASSLGSDQPQHF
NA | TRBJ1-3 | TRBV28 | CASSPGNTIYF
NA | TRBJ2-5 | TRBV5-8 | CASSLDGAGGLRTQYF
NA | TRBJ1-6 | TRBV5-1 | CASSYGVGDSPLHF
NA | TRBJ1-1 | TRBV7-9 | CASSKGQGLTEAFF
NA | TRBJ2-7 | TRBV6-6 | CASSLDTAIEQYF